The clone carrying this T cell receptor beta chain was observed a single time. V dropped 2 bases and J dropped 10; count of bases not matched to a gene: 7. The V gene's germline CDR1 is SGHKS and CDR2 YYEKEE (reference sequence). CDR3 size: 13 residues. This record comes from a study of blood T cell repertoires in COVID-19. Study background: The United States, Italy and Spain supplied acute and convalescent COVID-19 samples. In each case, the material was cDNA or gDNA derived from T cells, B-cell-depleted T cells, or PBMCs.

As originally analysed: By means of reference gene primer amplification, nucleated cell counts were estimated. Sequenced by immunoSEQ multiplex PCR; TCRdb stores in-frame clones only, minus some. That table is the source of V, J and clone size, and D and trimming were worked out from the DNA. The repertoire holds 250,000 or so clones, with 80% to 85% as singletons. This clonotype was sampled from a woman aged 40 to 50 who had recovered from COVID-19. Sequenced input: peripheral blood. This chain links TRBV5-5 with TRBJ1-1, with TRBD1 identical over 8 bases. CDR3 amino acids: CASSFLQGQGAFF. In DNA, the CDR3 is TGTGCCAGCAGCTTTTTACAAGGACAGGGAGCTTTCTTT.